Listed here is a single TCR beta chain. Method: immunoSEQ multiplex PCR; TCRdb's copy keeps in-frame clones and lacks some. The sample lists 110,000 or so clones; 90% to 95% were seen once. These data come from a study of brain T cells in children with intractable seizures. The sequence derives from a boy in the first two years of life with hemimegalencephaly and intractable seizures. Sample: peripheral blood, taken at surgery.

DNA of the CDR3: TGTGCCAGTAGTTTAGCGGGAAGCTCCTACGAGCAGTACTTC. This sequence encodes CASSLAGSSYEQYF. The rearrangement links TRBV19 to TRBJ2-7; 8 bases align to TRBD2. The V gene end was trimmed by 5 bases and the J gene end by 0 bases; junction bases not matched to a gene: 3. CDR1 and CDR2 (germline): LNHDA, SQIVND (reference sequence). This CDR3 contains 14 residues.